The sequence of this TCR beta chain was determined in a study of blood T cells in healthy people across ages. This clonotype was detected a few times. For the second PCR, which ran for about 7 to 11 cycles, a sample-barcoded 5' primer and a J-beta primer mix were used. Tags on each cDNA molecule came from a template-switch adaptor with 12 random nucleotides. TCRdb passed the 5' RACE reads through MiXCR, listing each CDR3 protein once. The table has some 850,000 distinct CDR3 sequences, about a quarter seen once. V was pared by 4 bases and J by 4 bases, with 12 bases between. Germline V gives CDR1 SQVTM, CDR2 ANQGSEA. The CDR3 loop spans 13 amino acids. These sequences were also reported in another study, on T cells of mothers and their children.

Sequencing was carried out using blood. The source of this sequence is a boy between 10 and 17 years old in good health. The rearrangement links TRBV29-1 to TRBJ2-3, with D possibly TRBD1 on 6 matching bases. The CDR3 DNA sequence: TGCAGCGTTGTCAGGGGCTTTTCAGATACGCAGTATTTT. It codes for CSVVRGFSDTQYF.